This passage covers 21 T cell receptor beta chains from one sample sequenced in a study of T cells in Graves' hyperthyroidism and ophthalmopathy. TCR beta CDR3 regions were amplified from RNA transcripts. First-round RT-PCR targeting the TCR CDR3 was performed with the HTBI primer set. TCRdb reprocessed the multiplex PCR reads with MiXCR, giving one entry per CDR3 protein. The table includes about 380,000 distinct CDR3 sequences, approximately 14% detected once. The sequenced sample consisted of blood. These receptors were taken from a young woman with Graves' ophthalmopathy.

This clonotype was seen ten or more times. The V call is TRBV3-1, the J call TRBJ2-3, with TRBD2 matching 10 bases. The germline V gene encodes CDR1 LGHDT and CDR2 YNNKEL (reference sequence). V shed 4 bases and J 5 bases; nucleotides not matched to a gene: 6. The length of the CDR3 is 15 residues. The CDR3 loop reads CASSPYGTSVDTQYF. CDR3 DNA: TGTGCCAGCAGCCCCTATGGGACTAGCGTAGATACGCAGTATTTT.

V usage is TRBV29-1 and J usage is TRBJ1-1; 7 nucleotides align to TRBD1. This CDR3 spans 13 amino acids. Trimming at V came to 7 bases and at J to 1 base, leaving 6 bases not matched to a gene. Germline V CDR1 and CDR2: SQVTM, ANQGSEA. The CDR3 bases are TGCAGCGCCCCAACAGGGGAGAACACTGAAGCTTTCTTT. It encodes CSAPTGENTEAFF.

This clonotype was counted ten times or more. The rearrangement joins TRBV6-1 to TRBJ1-1; perhaps TRBD1 as D (6 bases). The CDR3 is made up of 16 amino acids. The V end lost 6 bases, the J end lost 1 base, and 18 bases lay between the germline ends. CDR1 and CDR2 from the germline V gene are MNHNS and SASEGT. In nucleotides, the CDR3 is TGTGCCAGCAGCTCGGGGGCGGGACCCCCGAACACTGAAGCTTTCTTT. This encodes CASSSGAGPPNTEAFF.

This clonotype was seen more than once but under ten times. V usage is TRBV6-4 and J usage is TRBJ1-2, with TRBD1 identical over 7 bases. The J segment lost 3 bases and the V segment lost 3 bases, leaving 7 bases of the junction unmatched. CDR1 MRHNA and CDR2 SNTAGT come from the germline V gene. The CDR3 covers 15 residues. CDR3 sequence: CASSEPRDRDYGYTF. Here the CDR3 DNA reads TGTGCCAGCAGTGAACCACGAGACAGGGACTATGGCTACACCTTC.

The chain uses TRBV10-3 and TRBJ1-5, with D uncertain. This CDR3 has 13 amino acids. The germline V gene encodes CDR1 ENHRY and CDR2 SYGVKD. Trimming stripped 8 bases from V and 0 bases from J, with 8 bases between. CDR3 region: CAISGYSNQPQHF. CDR3 DNA: TGTGCCATCTCAGGTTATAGCAATCAGCCCCAGCATTTT.

This clonotype was counted many times. The rearrangement uses TRBV4-1 and TRBJ1-5; tentative D call: TRBD1 (5 bases). Germline values: CDR1 MGHRA, CDR2 YSYEKL. The V end lost 1 base, the J end lost 0 bases, and 10 bases lay between the germline ends. This CDR3 is 16 amino acids long. Here the CDR3 reads CASSQVRDYSNQPQHF. CDR3 DNA: TGCGCCAGCAGCCAAGTCCGGGACTATAGCAATCAGCCCCAGCATTTT.

The sample holds many counts of this clonotype. The chain employs TRBV18 and TRBJ2-1, with a possible D match to TRBD2 (5 bases). The CDR3 is 17 amino acids. The germline V gene has CDR1 KGHSH and CDR2 LQKENI. V was pared by 4 bases and J by 0 bases, with 16 bases between. The CDR3 DNA follows: TGTGCCAGCTCACGGACTCCCAGGCGGAGCTCCTACAATGAGCAGTTCTTC. As protein: CASSRTPRRSSYNEQFF.

This clonotype was detected a few times. This chain uses TRBV20-1 with TRBJ1-4; the D is unclear. Germline V gene data show CDR1 as DFQATT and CDR2 as SNEGSKA (reference sequence). The CDR3 runs to 12 residues. V lost 3 bases and J lost 5, with 7 bases in between. This chain's CDR3 is CSASRMNEKLFF. CDR3 nucleotide sequence: TGCAGTGCTAGTAGGATGAATGAAAAACTGTTTTTT.

A word on this clonotype: With a much larger clone just one base away, this may be a read error. This chain links TRBV20-1 with TRBJ2-2, with TRBD2 as a possible D gene (7 bases). The CDR3 runs 18 residues. CDR1 and CDR2 from the germline V gene are DFQATT and SNEGSKA (reference sequence). Trimming left V 3 bases short and J 2 bases short, with 22 bases between. This CDR3 reads CSASRGLAETVNTGELFF. CDR3 sequence (DNA): TGCAGTGCTAGCCGGGGGCTAGCGGAGACCGTAAACACCGGGGAGCTGTTTTTT.

This clonotype was seen many times. The rearrangement links TRBV5-5 to TRBJ2-4; possible D gene TRBD1, 5 bases. The germline gives CDR1 SGHKS, CDR2 YYEKEE (reference sequence). This CDR3 region has 16 residues. With 0 bases removed from V and 0 bases from J, the gap between germline ends came to 10 bases. The CDR3 DNA sequence: TGTGCCAGCAGCTTGGGACAGATTATAGCCAAAAACATTCAGTACTTC. It is translated as CASSLGQIIAKNIQYF.

This clonotype has a count of ten or more. The V and J genes are TRBV20-1 and TRBJ1-5, with D uncertain. V lost 5 bases and J lost 2, with 16 bases in between. The CDR3 runs to 15 residues. CDR1 is DFQATT and CDR2 is SNEGSKA in the germline V gene (reference sequence). The CDR3 DNA sequence: TGCAGTGCTCCGGTCGCGGGGATTGGCAATCAGCCCCAGCATTTT. Its translation is CSAPVAGIGNQPQHF.

This clonotype has at least ten counts. The chain uses TRBV7-9 and TRBJ2-1; 7 bases are a match to TRBD1. The CDR3 covers 21 residues. The germline V gene has CDR1 SEHNR and CDR2 FQNEAQ (reference sequence). V shed 1 base and J 0 bases; nucleotides not matched to a gene: 18. The CDR3 reads CASSLGDGTDQDVVSYNEQFF. CDR3 nucleotides: TGTGCCAGCAGCTTAGGGGACGGGACAGACCAAGACGTAGTCTCCTACAATGAGCAGTTCTTC.

This clonotype was found many times. The rearrangement joins TRBV7-9 to TRBJ2-1; 7 bases are shared with TRBD2. The germline V gene encodes CDR1 SEHNR and CDR2 FQNEAQ (reference sequence). Unmatched junction bases numbered 9, after V lost 5 bases and J lost 2 bases. The CDR3 spans 16 residues. The DNA of the CDR3 is TGTGCCAGCAGCCCCTCGGCTAGCGGTACCTACAATGAGCAGTTCTTC. It yields the protein CASSPSASGTYNEQFF.

This clonotype has just a few counts. The rearrangement joins TRBV24-1 to TRBJ1-3, with D perhaps TRBD1 (5 bases). V shed 4 bases and J shed 0 bases, with 15 bases lying between them. This CDR3 contains 17 residues. The germline CDR1 and CDR2 sequences are KGHDR and SFDVKD. The CDR3 protein is CATSDRTGRYSGNTIYF. CDR3 DNA: TGTGCCACCAGTGACCGAACGGGACGGTACTCTGGAAACACCATATATTTT.

This clonotype was counted at least ten times. This chain uses TRBV28 with TRBJ2-1; perhaps D is TRBD1 or TRBD2 (6 bases each). The germline gives CDR1 MDHEN, CDR2 SYDVKM. The CDR3 runs 16 residues. Trimming cost V 5 bases and J 8 bases, with 22 bases left between them. The CDR3 region has the DNA TGTGCCAGCAGTCCACCTATCATACAGGGAGGCCATGAGCAGTTCTTC. Translated: CASSPPIIQGGHEQFF.

This clonotype has ten or more counts. V usage is TRBV14 and J usage is TRBJ1-1; perhaps TRBD1 as D (5 bases). Germline V gene data show CDR1 as SGHDN and CDR2 as FVKESK. There are 16 residues in the CDR3. Trimming took off 2 bases at V and 1 base at J, with 14 bases between the two ends. The CDR3 nucleotides read TGTGCCAGCAGCCAACGGGCGGGACGGTGGAACACTGAAGCTTTCTTT. Amino acid sequence: CASSQRAGRWNTEAFF.

This clonotype was detected ten times or more. The V gene is TRBV24-1, the J gene TRBJ1-2, with TRBD1 as a possible D gene (5 bases). V was shortened by 5 bases and J by 8 bases, with 8 bases between the two germline ends. In germline, CDR1 is KGHDR, CDR2 SFDVKD. The CDR3 consists of 11 residues. The CDR3 reads CATSAGFGYTF. CDR3 sequence (DNA): TGTGCCACCAGTGCAGGGTTCGGCTACACCTTC.

This clonotype was detected ten times or more. CDR3 coding DNA: TGTGCCAGCAGCCATACTGACACCCGGGGAGAAAAACTGTTTTTT. It translates to CASSHTDTRGEKLFF. The V call is TRBV3-1, the J call TRBJ1-4; D ambiguous. V shed 3 bases and J shed 8 bases, with 16 bases lying between them. The germline gives CDR1 LGHDT, CDR2 YNNKEL (reference sequence). This CDR3 has 15 residues.

Details on this clonotype: This could be a read error, since a much larger clone is one nucleotide away. V is TRBV7-8 and J is TRBJ2-2, with D possibly matching TRBD1 (6 bases). The CDR3 is 15 amino acids. The germline V gene has CDR1 SGHVS and CDR2 FQNEAQ. As DNA, the CDR3 is TGTGCCAGCAGCTTAAGATTGAGGGGGACCGGGGAGCTGGTTTTT. Amino acid sequence: CASSLRLRGTGELVF. Variable domain in full (rest from reference TRBV7-8 and TRBJ2-2): GAGVSQSPRYKVAKRGQDVALRCDPISGHVSLFWYQQALGQGPEFLTYFQNEAQLDKSGLPSDRFFAERPEGSVSTLKIQRTQQEDSAVYLCASSLRLRGTGELVFGEGSRLTVL.

This clonotype occurred many times. The V gene is TRBV7-9, the J gene TRBJ2-1; D unresolved. Germline CDR1 reads SEHNR; CDR2 reads FQNEAQ (reference sequence). The CDR3 is made up of 12 amino acids. The V and J ends lost 7 bases and 13 bases respectively, with 17 bases between them. In nucleotides, the CDR3 is TGTGCCAGCACTCATCTGTTACAGCGACAGTTCTTC. Protein: CASTHLLQRQFF.

This clonotype showed up many times. The chain is built from TRBV7-2 and TRBJ2-7; 9 nucleotides agree with TRBD2. V was pared by 2 bases and J by 4 bases, with 6 bases of the junction left unmatched. The CDR3 spans 15 residues. Germline loops: CDR1 SGHTA, CDR2 FQGNSA. In DNA form, the CDR3 reads TGTGCCAGCAGCTTACACGCGGGGGGGCGGTACGAGCAGTACTTC. Protein product: CASSLHAGGRYEQYF.